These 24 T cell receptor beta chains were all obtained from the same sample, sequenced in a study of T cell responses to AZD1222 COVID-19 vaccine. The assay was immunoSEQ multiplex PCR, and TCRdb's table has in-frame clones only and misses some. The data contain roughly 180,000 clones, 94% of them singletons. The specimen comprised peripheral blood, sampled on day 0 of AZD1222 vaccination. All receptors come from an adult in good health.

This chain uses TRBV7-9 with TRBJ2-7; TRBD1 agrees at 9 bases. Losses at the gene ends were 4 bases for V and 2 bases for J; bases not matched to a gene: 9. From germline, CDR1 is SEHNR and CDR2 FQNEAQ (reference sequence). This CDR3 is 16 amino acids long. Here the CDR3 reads CASSWGGTGLTYEQYF. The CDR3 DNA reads TGTGCCAGCAGCTGGGGGGGGACAGGGCTGACCTACGAGCAGTACTTC.

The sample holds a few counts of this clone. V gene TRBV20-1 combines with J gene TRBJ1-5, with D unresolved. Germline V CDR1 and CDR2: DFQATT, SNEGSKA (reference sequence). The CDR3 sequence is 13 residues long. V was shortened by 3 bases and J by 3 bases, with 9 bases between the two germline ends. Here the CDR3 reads CSASTQYNQPQHF. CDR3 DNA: TGCAGTGCTAGTACCCAGTACAATCAGCCCCAGCATTTT.

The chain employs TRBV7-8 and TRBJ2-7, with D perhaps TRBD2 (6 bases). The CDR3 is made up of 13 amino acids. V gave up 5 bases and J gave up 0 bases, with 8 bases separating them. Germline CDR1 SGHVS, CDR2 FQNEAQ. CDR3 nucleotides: TGTGCCAGCAGCAAGGACTACTCCTACGAGCAGTACTTC. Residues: CASSKDYSYEQYF.

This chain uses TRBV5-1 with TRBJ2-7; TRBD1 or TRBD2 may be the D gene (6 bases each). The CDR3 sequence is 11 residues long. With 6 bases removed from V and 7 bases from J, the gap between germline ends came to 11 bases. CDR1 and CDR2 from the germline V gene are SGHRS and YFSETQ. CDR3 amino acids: CASTGAGEQYF. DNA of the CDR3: TGCGCCAGCACGGGGGCAGGGGAGCAGTACTTC.

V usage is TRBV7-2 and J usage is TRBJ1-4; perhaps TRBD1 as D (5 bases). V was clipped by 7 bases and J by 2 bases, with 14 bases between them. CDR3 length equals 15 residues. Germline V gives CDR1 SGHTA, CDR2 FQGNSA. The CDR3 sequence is CASTQNQGTNEKLFF. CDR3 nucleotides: TGTGCCAGCACCCAAAACCAGGGTACTAATGAAAAACTGTTTTTT.

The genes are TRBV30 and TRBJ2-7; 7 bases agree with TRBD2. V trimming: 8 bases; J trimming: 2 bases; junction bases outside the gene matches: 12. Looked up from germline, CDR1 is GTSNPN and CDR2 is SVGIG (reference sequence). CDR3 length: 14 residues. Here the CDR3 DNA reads TGTGCCGGGGGAAGCGGGATCCCTCCCTACGAGCAGTACTTC. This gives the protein CAGGSGIPPYEQYF.

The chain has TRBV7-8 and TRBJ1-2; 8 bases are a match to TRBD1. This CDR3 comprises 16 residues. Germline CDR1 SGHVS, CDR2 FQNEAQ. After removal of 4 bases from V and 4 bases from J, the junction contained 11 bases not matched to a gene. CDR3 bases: TGTGCCAGCAGCTCCCCCTCTGGACAGGGACCCTATGGCTACACCTTC. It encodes CASSSPSGQGPYGYTF. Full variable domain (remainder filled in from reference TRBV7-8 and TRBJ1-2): GAGVSQSPRYKVAKRGQDVALRCDPISGHVSLFWYQQALGQGPEFLTYFQNEAQLDKSGLPSDRFFAERPEGSVSTLKIQRTQQEDSAVYLCASSSPSGQGPYGYTFGSGTRLTVV.

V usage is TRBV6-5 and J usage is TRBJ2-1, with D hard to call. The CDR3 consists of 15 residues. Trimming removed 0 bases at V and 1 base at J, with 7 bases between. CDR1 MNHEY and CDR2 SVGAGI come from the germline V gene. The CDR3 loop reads CASSYSAGSYNEQFF. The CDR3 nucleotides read TGTGCCAGCAGTTACTCGGCAGGTTCCTACAATGAGCAGTTCTTC.

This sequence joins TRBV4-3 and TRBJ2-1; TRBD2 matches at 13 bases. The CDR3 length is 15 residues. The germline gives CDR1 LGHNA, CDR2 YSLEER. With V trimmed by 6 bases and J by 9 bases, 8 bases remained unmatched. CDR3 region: CASRLTGLAGSEQFF. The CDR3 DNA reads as TGCGCCAGCAGACTTACGGGACTAGCGGGATCTGAGCAGTTCTTC.

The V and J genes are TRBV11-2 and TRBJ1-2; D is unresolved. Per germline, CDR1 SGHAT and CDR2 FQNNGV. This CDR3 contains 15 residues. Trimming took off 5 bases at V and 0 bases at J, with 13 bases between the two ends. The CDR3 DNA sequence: TGTGCCAGCAGCCCGAGTCTTCCGGCTAACTATGGCTACACCTTC. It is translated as CASSPSLPANYGYTF.

CDR3 DNA: TGCGCCAGCAGCCAAGATCAAGGCTACACCTTC. Amino acid sequence: CASSQDQGYTF. This chain joins TRBV4-1 and TRBJ1-2; D not resolved. From germline, CDR1 is MGHRA and CDR2 YSYEKL. V was pared by 0 bases and J by 8 bases, with 4 bases between. The CDR3 totals 11 residues.

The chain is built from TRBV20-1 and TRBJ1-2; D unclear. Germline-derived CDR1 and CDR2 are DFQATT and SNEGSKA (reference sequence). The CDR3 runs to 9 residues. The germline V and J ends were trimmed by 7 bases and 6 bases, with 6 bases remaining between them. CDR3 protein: CSVWDGYTF. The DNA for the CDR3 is TGCAGTGTGTGGGATGGCTACACCTTC.

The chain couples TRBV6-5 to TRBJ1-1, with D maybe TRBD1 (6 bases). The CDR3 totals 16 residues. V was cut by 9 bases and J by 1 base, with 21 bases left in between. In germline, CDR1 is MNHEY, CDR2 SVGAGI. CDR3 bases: TGTGCCAGTATTTACAGGGTGAGATCGGGGAACACTGAAGCTTTCTTT. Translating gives CASIYRVRSGNTEAFF.

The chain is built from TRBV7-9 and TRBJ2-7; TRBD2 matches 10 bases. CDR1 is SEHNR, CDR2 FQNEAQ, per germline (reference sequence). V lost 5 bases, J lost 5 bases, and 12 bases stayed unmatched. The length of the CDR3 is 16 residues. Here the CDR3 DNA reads TGTGCCAGCAGCCCCCGGGCTCTAGCGGGAGTGCACGAGCAGTACTTC. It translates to CASSPRALAGVHEQYF.

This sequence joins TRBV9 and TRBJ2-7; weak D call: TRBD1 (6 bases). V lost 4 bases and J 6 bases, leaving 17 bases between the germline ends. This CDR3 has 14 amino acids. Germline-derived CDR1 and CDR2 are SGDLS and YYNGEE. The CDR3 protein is CASSSADRFGEQYF. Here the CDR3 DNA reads TGTGCCAGCAGCTCCGCCGACAGGTTTGGCGAGCAGTACTTC. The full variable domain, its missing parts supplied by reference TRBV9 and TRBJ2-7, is DSGVTQTPKHLITATGQRVTLRCSPRSGDLSVYWYQQSLDQGLQFLIQYYNGEERAKGNILERFSAQQFPDLHSELNLSSLELGDSALYFCASSSADRFGEQYFGPGTRLTVT.

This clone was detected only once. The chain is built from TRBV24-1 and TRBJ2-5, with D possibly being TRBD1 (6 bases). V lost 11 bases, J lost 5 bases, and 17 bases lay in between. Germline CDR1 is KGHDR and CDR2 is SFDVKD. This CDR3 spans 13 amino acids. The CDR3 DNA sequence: TGTGCCAGTGCCTCAGGGGCTAAGGAGACCCAGTACTTC. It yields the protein CASASGAKETQYF.

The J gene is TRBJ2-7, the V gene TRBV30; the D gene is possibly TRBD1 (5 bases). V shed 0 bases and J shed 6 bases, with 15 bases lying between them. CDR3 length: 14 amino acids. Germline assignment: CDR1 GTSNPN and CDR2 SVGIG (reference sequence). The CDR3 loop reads CAWSVSFRVGEQYF. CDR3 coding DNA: TGTGCCTGGAGTGTAAGTTTCAGGGTGGGCGAGCAGTACTTC.

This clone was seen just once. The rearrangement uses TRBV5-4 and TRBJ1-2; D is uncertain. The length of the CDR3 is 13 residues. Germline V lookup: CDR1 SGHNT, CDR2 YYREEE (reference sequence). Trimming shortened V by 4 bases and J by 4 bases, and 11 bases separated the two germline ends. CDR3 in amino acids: CASSPSQVYGYTF. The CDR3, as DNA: TGTGCCAGCAGCCCGTCGCAGGTCTATGGCTACACCTTC.

DNA of the CDR3: TGTGCCAGCACCCCACCAGGAAGTAACACTGAAGCTTTCTTT. This translates into CASTPPGSNTEAFF. The gene calls are TRBV6-5 and TRBJ1-1; no clear D gene. CDR3 length: 14 residues. V shed 7 bases and J shed 2 bases, with 14 bases lying between them. The germline gives CDR1 MNHEY, CDR2 SVGAGI.

CDR3 protein: CATSGQGQETQYF. For the CDR3, the DNA is TGTGCCACCAGTGGACAGGGGCAAGAGACCCAGTACTTC. This chain joins TRBV24-1 and TRBJ2-5; 8 nucleotides line up with TRBD1. Germline assignment: CDR1 KGHDR and CDR2 SFDVKD. The trim removed 5 bases at V and 2 bases at J, leaving 0 bases unmatched. This CDR3 is built from 13 residues.

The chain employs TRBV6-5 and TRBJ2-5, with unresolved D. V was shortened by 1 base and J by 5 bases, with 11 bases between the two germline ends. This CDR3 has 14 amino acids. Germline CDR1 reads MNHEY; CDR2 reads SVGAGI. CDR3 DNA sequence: TGTGCCAGCAGTTACTACAACTATCGGGAGACCCAGTACTTC. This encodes CASSYYNYRETQYF.

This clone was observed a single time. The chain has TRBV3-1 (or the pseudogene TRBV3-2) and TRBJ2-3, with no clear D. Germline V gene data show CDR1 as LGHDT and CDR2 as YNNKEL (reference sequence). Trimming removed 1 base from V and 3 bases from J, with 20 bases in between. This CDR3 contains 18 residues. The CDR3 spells CASSQGVEVSRRTDTQYF. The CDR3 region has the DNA TGTGCCAGCAGCCAAGGTGTGGAAGTCTCGCGACGGACAGATACGCAGTATTTT.

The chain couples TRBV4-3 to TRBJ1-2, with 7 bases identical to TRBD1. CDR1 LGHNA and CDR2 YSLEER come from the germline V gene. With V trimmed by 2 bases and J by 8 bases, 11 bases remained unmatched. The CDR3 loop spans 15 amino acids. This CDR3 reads CASSQLGQLLGGYTF. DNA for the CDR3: TGCGCCAGCAGCCAATTGGGACAGTTATTGGGGGGCTACACCTTC.

This chain's CDR3 is CASSPNRVREKLFF. The CDR3 nucleotides read TGTGCCAGCAGCCCAAACAGGGTTAGGGAAAAACTGTTTTTT. The rearrangement uses TRBV3-1 (or the pseudogene TRBV3-2) and TRBJ1-4; TRBD1 is a possible D gene (6 bases). With 4 bases removed from V and 8 bases from J, the gap between germline ends came to 14 bases. The CDR3 has 14 amino acids. Germline CDR1 and CDR2: LGHDT and YNNKEL (reference sequence).